One T cell receptor (beta chain) is described in this entry. A Seattle source enrolled patients during active infection and followed them longitudinally. The sample comes from a study of blood T cell repertoires in COVID-19. About the research overall: Acute and convalescent COVID-19 samples came from the United States, Italy and Spain. PBMCs, B-cell-depleted T cells, or T cells provided the cDNA or gDNA that made up the material.

Per the original data handling: Nucleated cell counts were estimated from reference gene primer amplification. Measured with immunoSEQ multiplex PCR; TCRdb has only the in-frame clones, and not every one. V and J calls and clone size are copied from that table; D and trimming were computed from the DNA. This sample yields 400,000 to 450,000 clones, of which 88% are seen a single time; roughly 12% belongs to the top ten. CDR1 MNHEY and CDR2 SMNVEV come from the germline V gene (reference sequence). The ends lost 5 bases at V and 7 bases at J; junction bases unmatched: 8. The CDR3 spans 14 residues. The chain recombines TRBV27 with TRBJ1-2; TRBD1 aligns across 9 bases. What was sequenced was peripheral blood. The sequence came from a woman between 50 and 59 years old with COVID-19, enrolled during active disease. The CDR3 DNA follows: TGTGCCAGCAGTCCGGGGACAGGGTGGGGTGGCTACACCTTC. Encoded protein: CASSPGTGWGGYTF.